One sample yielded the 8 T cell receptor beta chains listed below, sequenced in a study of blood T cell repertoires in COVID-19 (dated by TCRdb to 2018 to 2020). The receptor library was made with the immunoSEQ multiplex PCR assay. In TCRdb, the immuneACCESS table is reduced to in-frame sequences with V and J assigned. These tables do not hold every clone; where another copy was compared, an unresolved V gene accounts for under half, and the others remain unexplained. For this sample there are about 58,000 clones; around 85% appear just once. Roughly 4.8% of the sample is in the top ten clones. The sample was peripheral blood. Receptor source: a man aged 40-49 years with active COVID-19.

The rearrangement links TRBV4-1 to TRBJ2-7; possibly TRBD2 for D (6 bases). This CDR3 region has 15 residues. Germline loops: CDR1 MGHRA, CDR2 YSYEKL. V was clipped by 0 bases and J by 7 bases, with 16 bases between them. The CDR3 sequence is CASSQDPGLPREQYF. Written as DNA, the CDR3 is TGCGCCAGCAGCCAAGATCCGGGACTTCCCAGGGAGCAGTACTTC.

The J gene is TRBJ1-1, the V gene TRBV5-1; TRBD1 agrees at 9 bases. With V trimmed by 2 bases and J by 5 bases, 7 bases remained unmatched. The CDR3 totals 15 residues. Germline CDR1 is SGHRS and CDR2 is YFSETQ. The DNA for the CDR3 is TGCGCCAGCAGCTTCCCGGACAGGGGTGGTACTGAAGCTTTCTTT. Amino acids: CASSFPDRGGTEAFF.

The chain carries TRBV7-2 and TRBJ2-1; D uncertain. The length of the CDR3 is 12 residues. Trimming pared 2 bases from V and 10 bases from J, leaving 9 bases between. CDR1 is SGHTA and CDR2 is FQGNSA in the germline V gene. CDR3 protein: CASSLSRPEQFF. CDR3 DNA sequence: TGTGCCAGCAGCTTATCCAGGCCAGAGCAGTTCTTC.

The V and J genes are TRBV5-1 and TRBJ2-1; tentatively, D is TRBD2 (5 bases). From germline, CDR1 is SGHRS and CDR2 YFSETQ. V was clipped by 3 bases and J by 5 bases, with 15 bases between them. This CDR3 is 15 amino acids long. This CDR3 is CASSYEAALNNEQFF. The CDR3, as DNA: TGCGCCAGCAGCTACGAAGCGGCACTAAACAATGAGCAGTTCTTC.

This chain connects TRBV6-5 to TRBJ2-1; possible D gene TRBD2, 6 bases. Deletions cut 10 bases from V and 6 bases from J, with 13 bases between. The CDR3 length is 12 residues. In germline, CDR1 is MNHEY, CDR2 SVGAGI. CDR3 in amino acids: CATRPRGNEQFF. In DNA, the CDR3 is TGTGCCACCCGTCCGCGGGGCAATGAGCAGTTCTTC.

The CDR3 DNA reads as TGCGCCAGCAGCCAAGCGGGACAGGGGGCGGCTGAGCAGTTCTTC. The encoded protein is CASSQAGQGAAEQFF. The chain is built from TRBV4-1 and TRBJ2-1; 12 bases are a match to TRBD1. V was pared by 1 base and J by 9 bases, with 4 bases of the junction left unmatched. The CDR3 runs to 15 residues. The germline gives CDR1 MGHRA, CDR2 YSYEKL.

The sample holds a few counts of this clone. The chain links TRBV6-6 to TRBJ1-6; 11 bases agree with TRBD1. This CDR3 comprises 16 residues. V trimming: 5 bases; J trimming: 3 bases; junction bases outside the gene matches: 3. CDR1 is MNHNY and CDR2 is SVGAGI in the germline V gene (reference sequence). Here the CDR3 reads CASSRGQGVYNSPLHF. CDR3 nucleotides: TGTGCCAGCAGTCGGGGACAGGGGGTCTATAATTCACCCCTCCACTTT.

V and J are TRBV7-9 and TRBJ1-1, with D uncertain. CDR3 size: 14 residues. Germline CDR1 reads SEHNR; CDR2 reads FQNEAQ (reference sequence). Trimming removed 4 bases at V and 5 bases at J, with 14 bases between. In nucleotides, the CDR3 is TGTGCCAGCAGCTCGCGGGAGGGCGGGACTGAAGCTTTCTTT. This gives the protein CASSSREGGTEAFF.